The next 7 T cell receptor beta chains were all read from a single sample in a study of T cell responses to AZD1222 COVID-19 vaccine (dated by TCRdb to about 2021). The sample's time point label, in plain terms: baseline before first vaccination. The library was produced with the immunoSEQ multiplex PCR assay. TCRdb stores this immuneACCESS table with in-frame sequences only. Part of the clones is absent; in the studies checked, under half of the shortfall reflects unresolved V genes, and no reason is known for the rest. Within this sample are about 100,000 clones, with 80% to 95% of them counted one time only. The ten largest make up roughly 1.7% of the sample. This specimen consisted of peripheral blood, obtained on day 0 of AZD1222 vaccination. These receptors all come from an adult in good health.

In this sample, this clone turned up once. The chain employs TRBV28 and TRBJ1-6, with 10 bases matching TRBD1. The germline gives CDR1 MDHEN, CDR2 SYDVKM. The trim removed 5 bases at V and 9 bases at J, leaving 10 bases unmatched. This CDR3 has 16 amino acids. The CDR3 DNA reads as TGTGCCAGCAGTCCGGAATACCGGGACAGGGGTTCACCCCTCCACTTT. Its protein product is CASSPEYRDRGSPLHF.

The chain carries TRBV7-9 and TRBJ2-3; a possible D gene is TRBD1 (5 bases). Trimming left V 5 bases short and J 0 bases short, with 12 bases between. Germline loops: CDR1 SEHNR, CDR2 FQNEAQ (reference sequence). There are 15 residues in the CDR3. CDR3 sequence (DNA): TGTGCCAGCAGCGGCTTGGGGCCTAGCACAGATACGCAGTATTTT. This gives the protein CASSGLGPSTDTQYF.

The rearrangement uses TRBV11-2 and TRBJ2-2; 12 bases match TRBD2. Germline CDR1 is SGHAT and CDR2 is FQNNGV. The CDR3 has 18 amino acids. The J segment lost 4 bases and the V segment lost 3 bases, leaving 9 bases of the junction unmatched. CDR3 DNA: TGTGCCAGCAGCTTCTTTCCATTACTAGCGGGAGGCACCGGGGAGCTGTTTTTT. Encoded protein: CASSFFPLLAGGTGELFF.

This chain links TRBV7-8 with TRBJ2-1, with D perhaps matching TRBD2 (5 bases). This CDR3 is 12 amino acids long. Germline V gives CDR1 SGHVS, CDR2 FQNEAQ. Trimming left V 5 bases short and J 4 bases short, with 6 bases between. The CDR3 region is CASSPGYNEQFF. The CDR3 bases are TGTGCCAGCAGCCCGGGATACAATGAGCAGTTCTTC.

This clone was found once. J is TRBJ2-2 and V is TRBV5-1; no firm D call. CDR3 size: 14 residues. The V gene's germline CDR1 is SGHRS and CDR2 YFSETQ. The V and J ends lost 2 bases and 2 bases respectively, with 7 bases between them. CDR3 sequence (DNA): TGCGCCAGCAGCTTTAACGACAACACCGGGGAGCTGTTTTTT. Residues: CASSFNDNTGELFF. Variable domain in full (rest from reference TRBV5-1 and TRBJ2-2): KAGVTQTPRYLIKTRGQQVTLSCSPISGHRSVSWYQQTPGQGLQFLFEYFSETQRNKGNFPGRFSGRQFSNSRSEMNVSTLELGDSALYLCASSFNDNTGELFFGEGSRLTVL.

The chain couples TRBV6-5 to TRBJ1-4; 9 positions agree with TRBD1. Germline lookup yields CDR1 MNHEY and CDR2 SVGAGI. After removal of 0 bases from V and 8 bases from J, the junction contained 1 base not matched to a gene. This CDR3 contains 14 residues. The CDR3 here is CASSYSGQGEKLFF. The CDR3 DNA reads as TGTGCCAGCAGTTACTCCGGACAGGGGGAAAAACTGTTTTTT.

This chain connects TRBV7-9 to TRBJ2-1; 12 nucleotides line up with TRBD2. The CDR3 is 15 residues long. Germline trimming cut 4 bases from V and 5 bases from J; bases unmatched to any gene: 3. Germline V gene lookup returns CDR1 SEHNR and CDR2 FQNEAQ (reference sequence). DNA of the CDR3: TGTGCCAGCAGCTCCACTAGCGGGAGGCACAATGAGCAGTTCTTC. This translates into CASSSTSGRHNEQFF.